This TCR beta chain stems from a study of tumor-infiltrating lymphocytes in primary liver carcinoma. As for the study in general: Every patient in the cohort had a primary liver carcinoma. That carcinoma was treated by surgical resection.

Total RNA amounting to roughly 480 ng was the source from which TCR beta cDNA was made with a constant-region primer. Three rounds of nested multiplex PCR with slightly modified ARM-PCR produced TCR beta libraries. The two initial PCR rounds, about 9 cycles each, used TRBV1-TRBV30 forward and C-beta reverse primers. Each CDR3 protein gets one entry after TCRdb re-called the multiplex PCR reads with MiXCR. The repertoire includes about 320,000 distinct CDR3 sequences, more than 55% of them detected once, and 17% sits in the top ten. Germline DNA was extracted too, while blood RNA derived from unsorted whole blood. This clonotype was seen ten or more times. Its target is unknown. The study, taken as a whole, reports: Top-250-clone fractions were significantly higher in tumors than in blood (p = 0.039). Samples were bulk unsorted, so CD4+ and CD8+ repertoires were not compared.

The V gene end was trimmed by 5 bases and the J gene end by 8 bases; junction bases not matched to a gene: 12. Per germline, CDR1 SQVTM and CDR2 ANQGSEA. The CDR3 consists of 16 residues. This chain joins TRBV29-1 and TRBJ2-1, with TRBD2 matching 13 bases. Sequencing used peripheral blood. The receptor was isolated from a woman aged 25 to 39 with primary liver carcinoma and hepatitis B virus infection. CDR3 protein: CSVFGLAGAKGDEQFF. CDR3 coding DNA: TGCAGCGTTTTTGGACTAGCGGGGGCTAAGGGGGATGAGCAGTTCTTC.